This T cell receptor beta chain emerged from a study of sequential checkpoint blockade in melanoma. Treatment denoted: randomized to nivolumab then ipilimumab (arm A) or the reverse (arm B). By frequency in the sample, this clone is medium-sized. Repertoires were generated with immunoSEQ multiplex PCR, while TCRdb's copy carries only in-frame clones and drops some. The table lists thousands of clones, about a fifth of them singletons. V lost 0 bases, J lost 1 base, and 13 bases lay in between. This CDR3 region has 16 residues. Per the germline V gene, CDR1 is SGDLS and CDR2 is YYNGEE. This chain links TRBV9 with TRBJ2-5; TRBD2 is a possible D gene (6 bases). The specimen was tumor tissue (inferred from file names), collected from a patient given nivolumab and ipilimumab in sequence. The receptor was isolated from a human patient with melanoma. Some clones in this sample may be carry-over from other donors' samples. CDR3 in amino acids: CASSVEGGAIQETQYF. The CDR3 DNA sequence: TGTGCCAGCAGCGTAGAGGGCGGGGCCATCCAAGAGACCCAGTACTTC.